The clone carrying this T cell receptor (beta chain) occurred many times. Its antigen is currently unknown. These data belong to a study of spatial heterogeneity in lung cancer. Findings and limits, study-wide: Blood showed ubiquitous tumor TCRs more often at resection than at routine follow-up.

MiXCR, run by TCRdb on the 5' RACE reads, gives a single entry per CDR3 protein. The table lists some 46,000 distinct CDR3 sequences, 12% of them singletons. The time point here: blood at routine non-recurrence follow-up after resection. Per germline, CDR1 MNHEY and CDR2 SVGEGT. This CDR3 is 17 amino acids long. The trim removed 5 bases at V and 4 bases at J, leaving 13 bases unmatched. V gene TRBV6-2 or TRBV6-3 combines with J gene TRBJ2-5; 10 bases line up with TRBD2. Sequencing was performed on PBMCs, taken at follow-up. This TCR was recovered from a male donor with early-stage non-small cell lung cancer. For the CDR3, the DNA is TGTGCCAGCAGTCTATTGACTAGCGGGTTAACTGGAGAGACCCAGTACTTC. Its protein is CASSLLTSGLTGETQYF.